This T cell receptor beta chain is drawn from a study of cytomegalovirus exposure and HLA in healthy donors. Across the study: Prior work identified 100 million to 130 million unique TCR beta sequences in 150 million to 200 million T cells. Study-wide results and limits: HLA-A and HLA-B allele assignments for most subjects were reportedly predicted accurately using TCR beta sequences. Highly shared variants forming one cluster were likely a sequencing artifact. Data from an earlier analysis indicated that most TCR beta V segments were productive either about 90% or about 30% of the time.

V lost 4 bases to trimming and J lost 6 bases, with 14 bases between them. Germline V gene data show CDR1 as SGHTS and CDR2 as YDEGEE. The CDR3 is 14 residues long. The PCR employed 60 Vbeta primers together with 13 Jbeta primers. Profiling relied on immunoSEQ multiplex PCR, and the TCRdb table lists in-frame clones only, not all of them. The sample lists around 230,000 clones, roughly 81% seen once, with roughly 0.22% in the top ten. Details on this clone: What it binds is unknown.

Sample: PBMCs. The sequence derives from a girl aged 2 to 9 in good health and CMV-seronegative. This chain uses TRBV5-8 with TRBJ1-5, with D perhaps TRBD1 (5 bases). Here the CDR3 reads CASSPGEGLQPQHF. In DNA, the CDR3 is TGTGCCAGCAGCCCGGGGGAGGGGCTTCAGCCCCAGCATTTT.